These T cell receptor beta chains were read from a single sample in a study of blood T cell repertoires in COVID-19. The protocol was immunoSEQ multiplex PCR, while the TCRdb copy is restricted to in-frame clones and leaves out a portion. Of around 280,000 clones listed, about 88% are singletons. The source material was peripheral blood. The receptors were gathered from a man aged 65 to 85 with acute or convalescent COVID-19. Each CDR3 is given without its conserved first and last residue. A D gene is named only where the DNA matches it firmly.

j_call cdr3_length d_call v_call cdr3_aa
TRBJ2-2 13 TRBD1 TRBV4-2 ASSIQGEDTGELF
TRBJ1-3 16 TRBD1 TRBV5-3 ARRPYRPDRVTGNTIY
TRBJ1-1 12 . TRBV5-5 ASSFGVLGTEAF
TRBJ1-6 13 . TRBV9 ASSATGSFNSPLH
TRBJ2-7 11 TRBD2 TRBV20-1 SASFGGSYEQY
TRBJ2-7 9 . TRBV6-2/TRBV6-3 ASSYRREQY
TRBJ1-4 14 TRBD1 TRBV5-1 ASSLASETGDEKLF
TRBJ1-2 13 TRBD1 TRBV4-3 ASSQETGRNYGYT
TRBJ2-5 15 . TRBV30 AWSVYAGRREKETQY
TRBJ2-7 12 . TRBV24-1 ATSDLDRPYEQY
TRBJ2-6 13 . TRBV5-4 ASSFGGSGANVLT
TRBJ2-7 12 TRBD2 TRBV29-1 SVMTSGSSYEQY
TRBJ1-2 14 TRBD1 TRBV7-3 ARLMEDRAGEYGYT
TRBJ1-4 10 . TRBV24-1 ATSDYQGELF
TRBJ2-3 14 TRBD2 TRBV9 ASSVGTSGRADTQY
TRBJ1-1 10 . TRBV5-6 ASSFEHTEAF
TRBJ2-7 12 . TRBV3-1/TRBV3-2 ASSRSTGLGEQY
TRBJ2-3 13 . TRBV7-9 ASSFILAGTDTQY
TRBJ2-1 13 . TRBV28 ASSFRGLPTNEQF
TRBJ2-1 8 TRBD1 TRBV12-3/TRBV12-4 ASSRDSKF
TRBJ2-3 13 TRBD2 TRBV3-1/TRBV3-2 ASSHGGGATDTQY
TRBJ1-1 14 . TRBV18 ASSPGGTLGDTEAF
TRBJ1-3 16 . TRBV6-2/TRBV6-3 ASSVNLKHRSSGNTIY
TRBJ2-7 13 . TRBV7-9 ASSFTGTTLLEQY
TRBJ1-4 12 . TRBV14 ASSQEVGRQPLS
TRBJ2-1 16 . TRBV11-3 ASSLRISGSYSYNEQF
TRBJ1-4 13 TRBD1 TRBV28 ASSLLAGGSEKLF
TRBJ2-3 14 TRBD2 TRBV9 ASSVALAEYTDTQY
TRBJ1-6 11 . TRBV5-5 ASSLSLNSPLH
TRBJ2-3 14 TRBD2 TRBV3-1/TRBV3-2 ASSQDLAGGGDTQY
TRBJ2-3 11 . TRBV30 AWSSLGTDTQY
TRBJ2-7 10 . TRBV7-8 ASSLGRDEQY
TRBJ2-5 12 . TRBV10-3 AISPGELQETQY
TRBJ2-1 12 TRBD2 TRBV7-2 ASSPGLAYNEQF
TRBJ2-5 13 TRBD2 TRBV5-1 ASSLVAGGPETQY
TRBJ2-2 12 . TRBV19 ASSRGANTGELF
TRBJ2-3 13 . TRBV5-6 ASSPGTLSTDTQY
TRBJ2-7 13 TRBD1 TRBV6-5 ASKDGQGATYEQY
TRBJ1-6 12 TRBD1 TRBV28 ASRRQGNNSPLH
TRBJ2-2 13 TRBD2 TRBV5-1 ATATSGTHTGELF
TRBJ1-1 10 . TRBV12-3/TRBV12-4 ASRRENTEAF
TRBJ2-2 10 . TRBV30 AWSLVTGELF
TRBJ2-5 10 TRBD1 TRBV2 ASSGTGETQY
TRBJ1-5 14 . TRBV19 ASSIDRIHSNQPQH
TRBJ2-1 12 TRBD1 TRBV7-8 ASRLGTGYNEQF
TRBJ1-2 14 . TRBV28 ASSTPGAGSNYGYT
TRBJ2-7 11 . TRBV6-2/TRBV6-3 ASSYGPAVKQY